One sample yielded the 6 T cell receptor beta chains listed below, sequenced in a study of T-cell reconstitution after alpha-beta-depleted transplantation in children. TCRbeta library preparation incorporated unique molecular identifiers. TCRdb reprocessed the PCR reads via MiXCR and lists one record per CDR3 protein. The sample records 450,000 to 700,000 distinct CDR3 sequences, around 27% being singletons. The sample in question was PBMCs, obtained before TCRalphabeta/CD19-depleted stem cell transplant. Receptors were obtained from a boy in the first two years of life with Wiskott-Aldrich syndrome, due to receive a stem cell transplant.

The V call is TRBV20-1, the J call TRBJ2-5, with 10 bases that match TRBD2. V shed 4 bases and J 4 bases; nucleotides not matched to a gene: 9. In germline, CDR1 is DFQATT, CDR2 SNEGSKA (reference sequence). The CDR3 covers 15 residues. The CDR3 DNA reads TGCAGTGCTACTCTCCCTAGCGGGAGACGAGAGACCCAGTACTTC. Its protein product is CSATLPSGRRETQYF.

This clonotype was counted a few times. The chain joins TRBV13 to TRBJ2-1; 9 bases are shared with TRBD1. The CDR3 runs 15 residues. The trim removed 5 bases at V and 14 bases at J, leaving 16 bases unmatched. The V gene's germline CDR1 is PRHDT and CDR2 FYEKMQ (reference sequence). This chain's CDR3 is CASSPRDRETVTKFF. CDR3 coding DNA: TGTGCCAGCAGCCCGCGGGACAGGGAAACAGTAACGAAGTTCTTC.

This clonotype occurred many times. This rearrangement joins TRBV20-1 to TRBJ2-1; D gene uncertain. Germline V gene sequence: CDR1 DFQATT, CDR2 SNEGSKA (reference sequence). This CDR3 spans 13 amino acids. Trimming stripped 3 bases from V and 2 bases from J, with 8 bases between. The CDR3 coding sequence is TGCAGTGCTAGGTGGACCGCCTACAATGAGCAGTTCTTC. Encoded protein: CSARWTAYNEQFF.

This sequence joins TRBV15 and TRBJ2-7; tentative D call: TRBD2 (5 bases). CDR1 and CDR2 (germline): LNHNV, YYDKDF (reference sequence). The CDR3 spans 16 residues. With 0 bases removed from V and 6 bases from J, the gap between germline ends came to 18 bases. The CDR3 here is CATSRDRTSFPGEQYF. As DNA, the CDR3 is TGTGCCACCAGCAGAGATCGGACTTCCTTCCCGGGCGAGCAGTACTTC.

The rearrangement links TRBV5-1 to TRBJ2-7; D gene uncertain. This CDR3 region has 13 residues. In germline, CDR1 is SGHRS, CDR2 YFSETQ. Deletions cut 2 bases from V and 3 bases from J, with 9 bases between. This chain's CDR3 is CASSLALNYEQYF. The CDR3 coding sequence is TGCGCCAGCAGCTTAGCACTAAACTACGAGCAGTACTTC.

The CDR3 spells CSAGTSGRGNTQYF. In nucleotides, the CDR3 is TGCAGTGCGGGAACTAGCGGGAGGGGAAATACGCAGTATTTT. V and J are TRBV20-1 and TRBJ2-3; 13 nucleotides agree with TRBD2. With 6 bases clipped from V and 7 bases from J, the junction kept 7 bases outside the gene matches. The CDR3 has 14 amino acids. CDR1 DFQATT and CDR2 SNEGSKA come from the germline V gene (reference sequence).